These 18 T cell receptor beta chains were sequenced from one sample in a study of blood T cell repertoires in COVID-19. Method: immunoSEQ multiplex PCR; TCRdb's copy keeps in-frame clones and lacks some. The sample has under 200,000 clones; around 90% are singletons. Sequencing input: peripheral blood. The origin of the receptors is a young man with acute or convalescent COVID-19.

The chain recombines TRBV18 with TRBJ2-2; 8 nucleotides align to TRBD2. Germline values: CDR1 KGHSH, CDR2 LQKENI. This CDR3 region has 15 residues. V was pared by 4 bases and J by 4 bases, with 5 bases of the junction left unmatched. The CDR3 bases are TGTGCCAGCTCACGAGATAGCGGGATCACCGGGGAGCTGTTTTTT. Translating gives CASSRDSGITGELFF.

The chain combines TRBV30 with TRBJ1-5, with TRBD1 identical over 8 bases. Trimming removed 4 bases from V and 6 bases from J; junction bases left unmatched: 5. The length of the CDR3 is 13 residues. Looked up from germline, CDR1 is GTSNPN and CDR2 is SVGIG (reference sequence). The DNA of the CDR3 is TGTGCCTGGACCGGACAGGGCGGTCAGCCCCAGCATTTT. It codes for CAWTGQGGQPQHF.

In DNA, the CDR3 is TGTGCCAGCTCACCAGGTGACAGCAGTAATGAAAAACTGTTTTTT. Translating it yields CASSPGDSSNEKLFF. The chain employs TRBV18 and TRBJ1-4; TRBD1 might be the D (5 bases). The CDR3 has 15 amino acids. Germline V gene data show CDR1 as KGHSH and CDR2 as LQKENI. V was pared by 2 bases and J by 4 bases, with 11 bases between.

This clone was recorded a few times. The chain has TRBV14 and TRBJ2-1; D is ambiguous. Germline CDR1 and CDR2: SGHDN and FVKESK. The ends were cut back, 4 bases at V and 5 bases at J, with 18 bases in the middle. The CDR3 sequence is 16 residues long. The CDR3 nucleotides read TGTGCCAGCAGCCTACGTGAGGCCTCGAATGACAATGAGCAGTTCTTC. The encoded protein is CASSLREASNDNEQFF.

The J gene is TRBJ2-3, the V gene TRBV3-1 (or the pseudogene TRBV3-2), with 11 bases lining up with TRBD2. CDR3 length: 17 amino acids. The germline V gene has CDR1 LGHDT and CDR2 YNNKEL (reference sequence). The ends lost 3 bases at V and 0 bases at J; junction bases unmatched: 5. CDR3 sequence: CASSQMGLADSTDTQYF. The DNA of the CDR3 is TGTGCCAGCAGCCAGATGGGACTAGCGGATAGCACAGATACGCAGTATTTT.

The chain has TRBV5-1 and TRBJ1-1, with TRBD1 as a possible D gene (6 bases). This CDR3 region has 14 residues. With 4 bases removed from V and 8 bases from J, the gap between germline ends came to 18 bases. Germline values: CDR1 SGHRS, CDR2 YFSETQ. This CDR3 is CASSLGQWADEAFF. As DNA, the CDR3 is TGCGCCAGCAGCCTTGGACAGTGGGCTGACGAAGCTTTCTTT. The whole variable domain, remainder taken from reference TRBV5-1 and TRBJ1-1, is KAGVTQTPRYLIKTRGQQVTLSCSPISGHRSVSWYQQTPGQGLQFLFEYFSETQRNKGNFPGRFSGRQFSNSRSEMNVSTLELGDSALYLCASSLGQWADEAFFGQGTRLTVV.

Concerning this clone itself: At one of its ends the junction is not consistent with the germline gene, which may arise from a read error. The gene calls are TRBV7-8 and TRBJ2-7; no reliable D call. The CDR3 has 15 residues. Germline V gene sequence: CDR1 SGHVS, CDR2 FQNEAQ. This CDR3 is CASSLVDRVNYGQYF. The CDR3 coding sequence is TGTGCCAGCAGCTTAGTAGACCGGGTCAACTACGGGCAGTACTTC.

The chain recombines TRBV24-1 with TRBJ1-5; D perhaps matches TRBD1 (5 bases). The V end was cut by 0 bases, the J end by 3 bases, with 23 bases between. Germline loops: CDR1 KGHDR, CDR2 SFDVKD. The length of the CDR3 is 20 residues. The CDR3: CATSDLRREVLLYPNQPQHF. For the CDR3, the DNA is TGTGCCACCAGTGATTTGCGCAGGGAAGTTCTCCTATATCCCAATCAGCCCCAGCATTTT.

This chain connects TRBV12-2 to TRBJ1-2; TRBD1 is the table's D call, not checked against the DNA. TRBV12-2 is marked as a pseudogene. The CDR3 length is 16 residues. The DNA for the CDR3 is TGTGCAAGTCGCTTATGCTTCGCAGGGGGCCTCTATGGCTACACCTTC. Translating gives CASRLCFAGGLYGYTF.

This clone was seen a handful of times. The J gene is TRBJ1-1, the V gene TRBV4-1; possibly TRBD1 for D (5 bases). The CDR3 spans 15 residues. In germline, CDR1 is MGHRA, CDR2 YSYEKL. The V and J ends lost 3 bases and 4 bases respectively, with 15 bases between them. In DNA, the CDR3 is TGCGCCAGCAGCCAGGAGGGGTTTCGGGCCACTGAAGCTTTCTTT. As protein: CASSQEGFRATEAFF.

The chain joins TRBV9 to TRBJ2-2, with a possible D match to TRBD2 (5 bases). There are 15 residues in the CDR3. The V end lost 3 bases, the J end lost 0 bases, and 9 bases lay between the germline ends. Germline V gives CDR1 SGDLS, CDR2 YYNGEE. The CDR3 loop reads CASSDPDSNTGELFF. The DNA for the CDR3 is TGTGCCAGCAGCGACCCGGACTCGAACACCGGGGAGCTGTTTTTT.

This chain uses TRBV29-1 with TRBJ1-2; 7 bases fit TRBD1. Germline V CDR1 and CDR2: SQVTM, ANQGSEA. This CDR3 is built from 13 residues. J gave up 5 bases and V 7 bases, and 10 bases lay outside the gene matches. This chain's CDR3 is CSATSDRRYGYTF. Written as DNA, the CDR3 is TGCAGCGCAACCTCGGACAGGAGATATGGCTACACCTTC.

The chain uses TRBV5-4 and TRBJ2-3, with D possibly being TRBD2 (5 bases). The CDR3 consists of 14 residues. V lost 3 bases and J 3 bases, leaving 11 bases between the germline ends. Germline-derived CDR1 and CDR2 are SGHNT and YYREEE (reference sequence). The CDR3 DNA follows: TGTGCCAGCAGCTCCGGGGAGCGTACAGATACGCAGTATTTT. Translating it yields CASSSGERTDTQYF.

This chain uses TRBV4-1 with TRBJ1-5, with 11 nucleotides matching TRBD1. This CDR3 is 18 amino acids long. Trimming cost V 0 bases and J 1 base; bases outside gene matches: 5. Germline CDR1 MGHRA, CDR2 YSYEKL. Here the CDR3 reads CASSQDWGQGGSNQPQHF. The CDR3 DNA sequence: TGCGCCAGCAGCCAAGATTGGGGACAGGGGGGCAGCAATCAGCCCCAGCATTTT.

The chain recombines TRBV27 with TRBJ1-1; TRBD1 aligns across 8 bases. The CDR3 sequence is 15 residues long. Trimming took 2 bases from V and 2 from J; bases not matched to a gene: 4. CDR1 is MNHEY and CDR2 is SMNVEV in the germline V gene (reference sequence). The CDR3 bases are TGTGCCAGCAGTTTAGGAACAGGGGGTAACACTGAAGCTTTCTTT. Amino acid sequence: CASSLGTGGNTEAFF.

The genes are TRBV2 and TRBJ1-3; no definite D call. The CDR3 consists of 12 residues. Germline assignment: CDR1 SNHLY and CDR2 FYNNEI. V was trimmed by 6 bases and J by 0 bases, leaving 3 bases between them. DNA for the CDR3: TGTGCCAGCAGGAGCTCTGGAAACACCATATATTTT. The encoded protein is CASRSSGNTIYF.

CDR3 residues: CASSLGVNYGYTF. The CDR3 DNA is TGTGCCAGCAGCCTCGGGGTTAACTATGGCTACACCTTC. The chain employs TRBV5-6 and TRBJ1-2; D not certain. The V gene's germline CDR1 is SGHDT and CDR2 YYEEEE. This CDR3 has 13 residues. Trimming stripped 4 bases from V and 1 base from J, with 8 bases between.

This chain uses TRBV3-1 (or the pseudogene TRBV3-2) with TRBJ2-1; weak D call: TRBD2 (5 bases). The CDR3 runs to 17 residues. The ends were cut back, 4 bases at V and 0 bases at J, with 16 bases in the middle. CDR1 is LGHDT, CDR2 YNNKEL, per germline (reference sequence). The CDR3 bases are TGTGCCAGCAGCCGACGAAGCGGCTTAAGCTCCTACAATGAGCAGTTCTTC. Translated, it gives CASSRRSGLSSYNEQFF.